The rows below give T cell receptor beta chains drawn from one sample of a study of cytomegalovirus exposure and HLA in healthy donors. Using immunoSEQ multiplex PCR, the repertoire was profiled, and TCRdb retains in-frame clones only, with some absent. The sample consists of 150,000 or so clones, approximately 82% of them appearing once. Sequenced material: PBMCs. All receptors come from a female donor in good health and CMV-seronegative. The CDR3 runs from the conserved cysteine through the conserved F or W. The D gene is left open where the match is weak. Rows give clone size only sometimes, using once, few, many, or a class for an expanded clone.

V	D	J	size	CDR3	DNA
TRBV28	TRBD1	TRBJ1-1	few	CASSFAPGQGAGDIYTEAFF	TGTGCCAGCAGTTTCGCCCCGGGACAGGGGGCAGGTGACATTTACACTGAAGCTTTCTTT
TRBV7-2	TRBD2	TRBJ2-2	NA	CASSPRGTSGRENTGELFF	TGTGCCAGCAGCCCACGGGGGACTAGCGGGAGGGAGAACACCGGGGAGCTGTTTTTT
TRBV9	NA	TRBJ1-1	NA	CASSVGDGEGGKNTEAFF	TGTGCCAGCAGCGTAGGAGACGGCGAGGGAGGTAAGAACACTGAAGCTTTCTTT
TRBV9	TRBD1	TRBJ2-7	NA	CASSLEGADEQYF	TGTGCCAGCAGCCTAGAGGGGGCCGACGAGCAGTACTTC
TRBV7-8	TRBD2	TRBJ2-1	NA	CASSSYSSGASSYNEQFF	TGTGCCAGCAGCTCGTACTCTAGCGGGGCGAGCTCCTACAATGAGCAGTTCTTC
TRBV29-1	NA	TRBJ2-1	NA	CSVEGHSSYNEQFF	TGCAGCGTTGAAGGTCACAGCTCCTACAATGAGCAGTTCTTC
TRBV7-9	NA	TRBJ2-5	NA	CASSSPETGKDEETQYF	TGTGCCAGCAGCTCCCCGGAAACGGGGAAAGATGAAGAGACCCAGTACTTC
TRBV18	NA	TRBJ1-1	NA	CASSPQEGNTEAFF	TGTGCCAGCTCACCTCAGGAGGGGAACACTGAAGCTTTCTTT
TRBV14	NA	TRBJ1-4	NA	CASSQERGWTNEKLFF	TGTGCCAGCAGCCAAGAGCGGGGGTGGACCAATGAAAAACTGTTTTTT
TRBV7-2	NA	TRBJ2-7	few	CATSAGIHSYEQYF	TGTGCCACCTCGGCCGGGATTCACTCCTACGAGCAGTACTTC
TRBV7-3	NA	TRBJ1-1	few	CASREQGSAEAFF	TGTGCCAGCAGGGAGCAGGGGTCAGCTGAAGCTTTCTTT
TRBV7-6	TRBD2	TRBJ2-3	few	CASSLAGGGPDTQYF	TGTGCCAGCAGCTTAGCGGGGGGAGGGCCAGATACGCAGTATTTT